This TCR beta chain was sequenced during a study of breast tumors, draining lymph nodes, adjacent tissues. Study-wide results and limits: Tumor T cell lymph node origin was a supported hypothesis, not proven.

Axillary draining lymph nodes of breast cancer patients supplied the node samples. This clonotype has ten or more counts. What it recognizes is unknown. MiXCR was run by TCRdb on the multiplex PCR reads, yielding one entry per CDR3 protein. The data hold approximately 150,000 distinct CDR3 sequences, with 33% observed a single time. The material sequenced was axillary lymph node tissue. This clonotype was obtained from a female donor with breast cancer. Some clones in this sample may be carry-over from other donors' samples.

CDR3 coding DNA: TGCAGTGCTATTGGTCGTCATAGCAATCAGCCCCAGCATTTT. As protein: CSAIGRHSNQPQHF. The rearrangement uses TRBV20-1 and TRBJ1-5; D unresolved. CDR1 is DFQATT, CDR2 SNEGSKA, per germline (reference sequence). The CDR3 is 14 amino acids. V lost 4 bases and J 0 bases, leaving 10 bases between the germline ends.